The sequence of this T cell receptor beta chain was determined in a study of vaccination and CD4 T cells after COVID-19. Study-level information: The stimulus for the cells was overlapping spike peptides derived from SARS-CoV-2, HCoV-NL63, HCoV-OC43 and HCoV-229E.

Treatment here: 10-day PBMC culture with coronavirus spike peptide pools or control peptides (ViraFEST assay). The collection of CD4+ T cells from the unexposed donor took place before the COVID-19 pandemic (2011-2018). PBMCs were cultured at around 2 million per well with approximately 9.4 IU/ml IL-2 and approximately 9.8 ug/ml peptide pools. For this clonotype: Its antigen is undetermined.

With the Oncomine TCR Beta short-read assay, DNA from cultured CD4+ T cells was sequenced. TCRdb called the PCR reads again in MiXCR, with one record for every CDR3 protein. The table shows 8,500 to 10,000 distinct CDR3 sequences, with less than 70% occurring only once. Germline V gene data show CDR1 as MNHNS and CDR2 as SASEGT. V was cut by 6 bases and J by 3 bases, with 12 bases left in between. This CDR3 contains 14 residues. The sequence was collected from a human donor in good health. The sequencing input was CD4+ T cells from blood, cultured in vitro. This chain uses TRBV6-1 with TRBJ1-5; the D gene is possibly TRBD1 (6 bases). In DNA, the CDR3 is TGTGCCAGCAGACCCGGACAGCCCAATCAGCCCCAGCATTTT. It encodes CASRPGQPNQPQHF.